This T cell receptor beta chain was sequenced for a study of T cells in Graves' hyperthyroidism and ophthalmopathy. Study results and caveats: Progression to ophthalmopathy was predicted a median of about six months early.

Trimming took 1 base from V and 6 from J, leaving 10 bases between them. The length of the CDR3 is 14 residues. Amplification of TCR beta CDR3 regions was performed using RNA transcripts as template. Researchers ran a first-round RT-PCR on the TCR CDR3 using the HTBI primer set. TCRdb fed the multiplex PCR reads into MiXCR, producing one record per CDR3 protein. The data contain roughly 330,000 distinct CDR3 sequences, around 17% of them singletons. Only a few counts were recorded for this clonotype. Antigen unknown. The chain links TRBV12-3 or TRBV12-4 to TRBJ1-5, with D hard to call. This TCR was sampled from a man aged 30 to 45 with Graves' hyperthyroidism. Sequenced: blood. The CDR3 DNA is TGTGCCAGCAGTTTAGTTGGACGCGGTCAGCCCCAGCATTTT. It is translated as CASSLVGRGQPQHF.